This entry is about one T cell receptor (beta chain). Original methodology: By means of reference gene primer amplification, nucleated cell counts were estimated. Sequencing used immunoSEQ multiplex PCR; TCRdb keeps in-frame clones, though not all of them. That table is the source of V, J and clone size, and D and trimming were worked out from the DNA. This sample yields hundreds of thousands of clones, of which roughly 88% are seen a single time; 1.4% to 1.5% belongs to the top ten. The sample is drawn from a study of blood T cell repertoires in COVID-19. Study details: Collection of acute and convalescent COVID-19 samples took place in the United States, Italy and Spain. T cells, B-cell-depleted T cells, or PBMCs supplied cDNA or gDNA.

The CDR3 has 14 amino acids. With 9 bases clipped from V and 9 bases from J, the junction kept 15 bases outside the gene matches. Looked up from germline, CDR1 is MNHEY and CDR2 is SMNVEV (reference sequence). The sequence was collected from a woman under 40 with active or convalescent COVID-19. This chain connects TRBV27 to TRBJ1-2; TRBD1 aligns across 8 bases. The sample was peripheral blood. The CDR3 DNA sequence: TGTGCCAGTCAGACAGGGGACGGGGGGTCAAGCTACACCTTC. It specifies CASQTGDGGSSYTF.